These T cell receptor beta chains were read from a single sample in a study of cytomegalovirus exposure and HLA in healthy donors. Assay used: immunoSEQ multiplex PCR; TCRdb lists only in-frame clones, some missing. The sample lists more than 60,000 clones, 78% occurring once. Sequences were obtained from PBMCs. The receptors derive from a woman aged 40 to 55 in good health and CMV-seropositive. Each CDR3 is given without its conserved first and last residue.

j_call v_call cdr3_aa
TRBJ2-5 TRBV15 ATSSGTVRAQY
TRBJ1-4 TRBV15 ATSRGGGREKLF
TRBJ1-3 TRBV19 ASSTTKGNTIY
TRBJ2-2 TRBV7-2 ASSLQGAGNTGELF
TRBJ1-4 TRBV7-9 ASGTTGDREKLF
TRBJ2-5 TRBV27 ASSSPGLARETQY
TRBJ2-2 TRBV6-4 ASSERPGVTNTGELF
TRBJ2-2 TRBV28 ASSATGETGELF
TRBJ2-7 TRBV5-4 ASSSGLAGIYEQY
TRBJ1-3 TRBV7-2 ASSLDGREGSGNTIY
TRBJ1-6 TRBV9 ASSPTGGVLNSPLH
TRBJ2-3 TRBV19 ASRDSSSTDTQY
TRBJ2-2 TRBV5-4 ASSLGAGVGELF
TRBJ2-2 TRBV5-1 ASSLVGGTNTGELF
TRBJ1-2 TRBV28 ASSKGGQGLENYGYT
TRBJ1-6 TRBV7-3 ASSATHSPLH
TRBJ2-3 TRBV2 ADKLAGGPDTQY
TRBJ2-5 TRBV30 AWRDRGRALETQY
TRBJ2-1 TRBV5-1 ASAILAGGVNEQF
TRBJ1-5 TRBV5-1 ASSPGYRQANQPQH
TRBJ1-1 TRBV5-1 ASSIGTGGTEAF
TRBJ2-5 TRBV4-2 ASSQDLGQGTETQY